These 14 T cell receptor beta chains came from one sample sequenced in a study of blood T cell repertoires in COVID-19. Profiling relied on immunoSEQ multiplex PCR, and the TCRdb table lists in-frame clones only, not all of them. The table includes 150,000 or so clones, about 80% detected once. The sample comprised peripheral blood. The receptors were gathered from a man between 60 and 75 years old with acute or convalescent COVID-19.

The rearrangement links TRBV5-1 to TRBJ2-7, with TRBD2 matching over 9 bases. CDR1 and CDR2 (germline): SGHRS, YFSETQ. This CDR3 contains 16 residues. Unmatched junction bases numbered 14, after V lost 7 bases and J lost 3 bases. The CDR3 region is CASPYGGGRGNYEQYF. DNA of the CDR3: TGCGCCAGCCCCTATGGTGGCGGGAGGGGGAACTACGAGCAGTACTTC.

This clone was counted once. Here the CDR3 reads CASSPGQGDYEQYF. DNA of the CDR3: TGTGCCAGCAGCCCAGGACAGGGGGACTACGAGCAGTACTTC. The V call is TRBV28, the J call TRBJ2-7; 10 nucleotides match TRBD1. Germline values: CDR1 MDHEN, CDR2 SYDVKM. Trimming at V came to 6 bases and at J to 3 bases, leaving 5 bases not matched to a gene. This CDR3 is 14 amino acids long.

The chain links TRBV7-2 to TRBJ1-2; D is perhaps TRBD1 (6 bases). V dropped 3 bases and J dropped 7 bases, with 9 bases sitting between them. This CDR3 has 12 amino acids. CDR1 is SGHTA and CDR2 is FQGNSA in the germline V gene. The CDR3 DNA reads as TGTGCCAGCAGCTTTCAGGGGTCTGGCTACACCTTC. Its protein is CASSFQGSGYTF. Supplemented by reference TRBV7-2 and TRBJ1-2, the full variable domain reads GAGVSQSPSNKVTEKGKDVELRCDPISGHTALYWYRQSLGQGLEFLIYFQGNSAPDKSGLPSDRFSAERTGGSVSTLTIQRTQQEDSAVYLCASSFQGSGYTFGSGTRLTVV.

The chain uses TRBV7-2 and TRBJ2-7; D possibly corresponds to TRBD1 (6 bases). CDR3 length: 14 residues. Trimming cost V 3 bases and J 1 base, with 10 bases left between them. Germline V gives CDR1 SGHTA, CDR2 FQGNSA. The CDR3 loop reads CASSFLQGSYEQYF. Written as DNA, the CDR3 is TGTGCCAGCAGCTTCCTACAGGGTTCCTACGAGCAGTACTTC.

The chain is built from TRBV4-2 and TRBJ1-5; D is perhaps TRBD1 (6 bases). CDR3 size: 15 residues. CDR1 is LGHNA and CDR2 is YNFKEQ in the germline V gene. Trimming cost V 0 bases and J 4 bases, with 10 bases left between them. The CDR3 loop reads CASSQDWQGNQPQHF. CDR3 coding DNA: TGTGCCAGCAGCCAAGATTGGCAGGGGAATCAGCCCCAGCATTTT.

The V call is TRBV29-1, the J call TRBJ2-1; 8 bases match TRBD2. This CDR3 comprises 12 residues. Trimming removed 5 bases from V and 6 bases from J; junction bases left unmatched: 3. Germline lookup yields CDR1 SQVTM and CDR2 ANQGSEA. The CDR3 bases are TGCAGCGTTAGGCGGGGGGCCAATGAGCAGTTCTTC. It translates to CSVRRGANEQFF.

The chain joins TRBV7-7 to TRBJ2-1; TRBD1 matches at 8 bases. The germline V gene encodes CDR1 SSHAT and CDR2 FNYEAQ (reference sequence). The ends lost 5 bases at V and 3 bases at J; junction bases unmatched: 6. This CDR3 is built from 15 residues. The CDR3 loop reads CASSAGTGDYNEQFF. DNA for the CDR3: TGTGCCAGCAGCGCCGGGACAGGCGACTACAATGAGCAGTTCTTC.

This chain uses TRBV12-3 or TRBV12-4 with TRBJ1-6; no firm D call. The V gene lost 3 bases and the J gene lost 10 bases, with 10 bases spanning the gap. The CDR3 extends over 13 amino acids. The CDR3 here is CASSFAVKSPLHF. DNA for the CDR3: TGTGCCAGCAGTTTCGCGGTTAAGTCACCCCTCCACTTT.

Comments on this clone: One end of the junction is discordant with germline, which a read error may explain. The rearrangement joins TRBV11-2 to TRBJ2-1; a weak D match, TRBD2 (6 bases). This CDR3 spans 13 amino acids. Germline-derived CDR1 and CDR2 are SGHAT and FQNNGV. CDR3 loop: CASSFLTLAASVF. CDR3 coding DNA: TGTGCCAGCAGCTTCCTAACACTAGCCGCCTCAGTCTTC.

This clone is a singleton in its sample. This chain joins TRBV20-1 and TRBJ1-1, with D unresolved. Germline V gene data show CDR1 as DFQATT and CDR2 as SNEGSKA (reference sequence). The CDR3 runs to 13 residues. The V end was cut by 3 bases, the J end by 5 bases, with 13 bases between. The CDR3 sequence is CSASQPPGTEAFF. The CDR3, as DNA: TGCAGTGCTAGTCAGCCCCCGGGGACTGAAGCTTTCTTT.

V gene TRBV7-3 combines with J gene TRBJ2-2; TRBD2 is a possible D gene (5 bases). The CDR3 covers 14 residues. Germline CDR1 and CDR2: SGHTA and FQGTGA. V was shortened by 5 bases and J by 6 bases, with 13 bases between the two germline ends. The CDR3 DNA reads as TGTGCCAGCAGCCCCTCCACGGGGTCCGGGGAGCTGTTTTTT. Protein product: CASSPSTGSGELFF.

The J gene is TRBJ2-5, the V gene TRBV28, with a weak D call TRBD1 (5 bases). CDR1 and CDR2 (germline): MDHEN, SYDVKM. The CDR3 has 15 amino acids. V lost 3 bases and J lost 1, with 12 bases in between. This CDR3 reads CASSFMGRGQETQYF. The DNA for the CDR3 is TGTGCCAGCAGTTTCATGGGGCGAGGCCAAGAGACCCAGTACTTC.

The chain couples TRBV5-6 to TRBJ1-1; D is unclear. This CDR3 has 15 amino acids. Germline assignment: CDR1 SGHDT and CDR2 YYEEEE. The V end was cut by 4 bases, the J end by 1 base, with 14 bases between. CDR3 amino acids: CASSPRVVRNTEAFF. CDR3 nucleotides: TGTGCCAGCAGCCCCCGAGTAGTCCGGAACACTGAAGCTTTCTTT.

The CDR3 sequence: CASTRDRGEQYF. DNA for the CDR3: TGTGCCAGCACGAGGGACAGGGGAGAGCAGTACTTC. The rearrangement uses TRBV2 and TRBJ2-7, with 10 bases that match TRBD1. The CDR3 has 12 amino acids. Germline V CDR1 and CDR2: SNHLY, FYNNEI. Unmatched junction bases numbered 4, after V lost 7 bases and J lost 7 bases.